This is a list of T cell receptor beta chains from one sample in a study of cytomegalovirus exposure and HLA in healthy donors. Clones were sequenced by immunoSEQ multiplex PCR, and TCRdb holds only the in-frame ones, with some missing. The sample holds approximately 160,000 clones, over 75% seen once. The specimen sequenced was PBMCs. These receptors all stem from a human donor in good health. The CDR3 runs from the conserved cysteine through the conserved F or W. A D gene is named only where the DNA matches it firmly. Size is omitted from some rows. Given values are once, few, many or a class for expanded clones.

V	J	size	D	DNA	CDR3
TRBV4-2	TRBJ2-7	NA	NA	TGTGCCAGCAGCCAAGATCGGCTTCTAGCCGTGGCCTACGAGCAGTACTTC	CASSQDRLLAVAYEQYF
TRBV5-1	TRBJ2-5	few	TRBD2	TGCGCCAGCAGCTTGAACGGCGGGGGGGTAAAGGAGACCCAGTACTTC	CASSLNGGGVKETQYF
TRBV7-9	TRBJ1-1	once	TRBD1	TGTGCCAGCAGCGGGACAGCAGGAGACACTGAAGCTTTCTTT	CASSGTAGDTEAFF
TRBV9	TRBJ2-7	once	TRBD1	TGTGCCAGCAGCGCTGCAGGGGGCTATACCGAGCAGTACTTC	CASSAAGGYTEQYF
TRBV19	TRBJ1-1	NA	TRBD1	TGTGCCAGTAGTTCGTGGACAGGGGACACTGAAGCTTTCTTT	CASSSWTGDTEAFF
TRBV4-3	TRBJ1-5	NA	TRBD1	TGCGCCAGCAGTCTCTCCGGGACAGAAAATCAGCCCCAGCATTTT	CASSLSGTENQPQHF
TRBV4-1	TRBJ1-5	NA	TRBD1	TGCGCCAGCAGGGAACGGACAGGGGAGCATCAGCCCCAGCATTTT	CASRERTGEHQPQHF
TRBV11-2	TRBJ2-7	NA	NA	TGTGCCAGCAGCTTACCCGGGATCTCCTACGAGCAGTACTTC	CASSLPGISYEQYF
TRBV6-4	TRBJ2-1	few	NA	TGTGCCAGCAAGTCCGGAGGGTCAGGGGGGAATGAGCAGTTCTTC	CASKSGGSGGNEQFF
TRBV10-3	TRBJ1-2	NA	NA	TGTGCCATCAGTGAATCCGCTTACACGGGAGCTAACTATGGCTACACCTTC	CAISESAYTGANYGYTF
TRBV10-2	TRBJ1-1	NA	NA	TGCGCCAGCAGCGGGGGGTACATGAACACTGAAGCTTTCTTT	CASSGGYMNTEAFF
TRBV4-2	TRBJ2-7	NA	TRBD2	TGTGCCAGCAGCCAAGTGGCGGGGGGCGGTTACGAGCAGTACTTC	CASSQVAGGGYEQYF
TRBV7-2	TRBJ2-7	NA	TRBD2	TGTGCCAGCAGCCAGTCGGGAGGGGGGGGCGCGTCCTACGAGCAGTACTTC	CASSQSGGGGASYEQYF